This T cell receptor (beta chain) was profiled in a study of cytomegalovirus exposure and HLA in healthy donors (dated by TCRdb to about 2017). Broadly, across the study: According to an earlier analysis of 587 of the donors, about 179 million T cells yielded some 120 million unique TCR beta sequences and approximately 300 Gb of sequence data. About 330 gigabases of sequencing data and around 90 million unique TCR sequences made up an early release that covered around 640 HLA-typed donors. Of the roughly 400 genotyped donors, over 80% were placed in the genetic ancestry cluster associated with self-reported Caucasian donors. The study was designed to test whether signatures of past pathogen exposure could be identified by cataloging public T cell receptors. The study used immunosequencing to profile the T cell repertoires of 670 or so subjects and linked those repertoires to cytomegalovirus serostatus. In addition to the first cohort of approximately 670 subjects, a separate validation cohort of over 90 different subjects was used. To predict cytomegalovirus infection status, the study brought together high-throughput TCR immunosequencing, statistical association of individual TCRs with disease status, and machine learning. In a later analysis, previously published TCR beta repertoires from 550 to 700 donors were re-analyzed and high-resolution HLA genotyping was added so that TCR occurrence patterns could be studied. Rather than using new phenotypic data, the later analysis identified candidate immune exposures from TCR beta sequences and from how often those sequences occurred across donors. An earlier analysis of about 620 of the donors applied high-throughput TCR beta sequencing to assess whether each TCR beta V gene segment acted as functional or pseudogenic. Alongside the repertoire data, information on donor age, sex, ethnicity and CMV serostatus was compiled. A later genetic analysis used genome-wide SNP genotypes for 398 of the 666 donors, treating that subset as a discovery cohort. All discovery cohort repertoires had been generated using a single sequencing platform. HLA typing included class I and class II loci at four-digit resolution. Typing coverage differed by locus: A, B, C, DRB1 and DQB1 were typed in about 620-640 donors, DQA1 in around 500, DPA1 in 600 to 610, and DPB1 in just under 480. Four to six DR-DQ haplotypes were handled as single units for association and clustering, since linkage in the cohort was strong. On average, roughly 200,000 unique TCR beta nucleotide sequences were sequenced per donor among some 430 genotyped donors of the cohort, with around 19% of those sequences being non-productive. The study at large found these results: In a later genetic analysis, fewer N-insertions in productive TCRs were reported among donors in an Asian-associated ancestry cluster than the roughly 700-donor mean. Some IMGT-functional V segments, including TRBV6-2 and TRBV6-3, could not be distinguished by the 87-base-pair reads and were therefore excluded. The only immune exposure information available for the cohort was CMV serostatus. A later analysis associated 16,951 TCR beta sequences with specific HLA alleles at a false discovery rate of 0.05. In a later analysis, the rate of TCR association differed among HLA loci, with DRB1 alleles having the most associated TCRs and HLA-C alleles having the fewest. A few of the identified cytomegalovirus-associated TCR beta chains were confirmed in vitro to be specific for cytomegalovirus antigens. Linkage disequilibrium might explain the correlated functional status among segregating V segments, but an unknown experimental factor could not be excluded. The earlier analysis of some 560 of the donors excluded approximately 17 rarely observed V segments, including chromosome 9 orphons, because counts were too low. A later analysis found that HLA-associated TCR beta chains were more clonally expanded and had lower generation probabilities than equally common non-associated chains. According to a later analysis, parvovirus B19, influenza, CMV and Epstein-Barr virus appeared linked to several top co-occurrence clusters. Broadly in line with IMGT annotations, most TCR beta V segments showed up in productive rearrangements about 87% or about 30% of the time in an earlier analysis of several hundred of the donors. V-gene and J-gene trimming of TCR beta chains was associated with a missense DCLRE1C variant in a later genetic analysis, and the association was replicated in an independent cohort. Because some donors lacked HLA typing at each locus, the association tests relied only on the typed subset. A group of highly shared sequence variants was considered likely to be a technical artifact of the sequencing pipeline. According to the authors, the approach could potentially be generalized to other disease states and immunological phenotypes. Across donors, most TCR sequences were observed very rarely, whereas some public TCRs were present in many individuals. In a later analysis, most CMV-associated TCR beta chains were found to appear HLA-restricted, with HLA associations seemingly driven largely by CMV exposure. In this cohort, only TCR beta chains were sequenced, and detectable features were limited by the absence of alpha or paired-chain data. When HLA alleles, especially DR and DQ, strongly co-occurred, attributing TCR associations to individual alleles was difficult. In both the original and validation cohorts, the classifier was reported to diagnose cytomegalovirus status with high specificity and sensitivity. In the study, some 160 TCR beta chains were listed as associated with cytomegalovirus. The presence/absence analyses assumed that sequencing depth was roughly uniform across donors, and that assumption may not be true. A further reported finding was that TCR beta sequences accurately predicted the HLA-A and HLA-B alleles for most subjects in the first cohort.

Trimmed from V: 5 bases; trimmed from J: 4 bases; junction bases lacking a gene match: 11. Including cysteine and phenylalanine, the CDR3 has 16 amino acids. Of the read, only the CDR3 DNA is kept; its 48 bases are in frame from base 1. For CDR1 and CDR2, the germline V gene (reference sequence) lists MNHEY and SMNVEV. This clone occurred a few times. It has no known antigen specificity. It has no much larger one-base neighbor in the sample; base qualities were not kept. The cohort consisted of fewer than 700 healthy bone marrow donors. All cohort members were sampled while nominally healthy, although unrecorded immune exposures were likely present. The donor tested CMV seronegative, placing the donor among the 300 to 450 seronegative members of the cohort. A peripheral blood sample was provided by each donor, and peripheral blood mononuclear cells were used for TCR beta sequencing. The Qiagen DNeasy Blood Extraction Kit was used to extract genomic DNA from the blood cell samples.

The library was prepared using the immunoSEQ multiplex PCR assay. For the multiplex PCR, a mixture combining 60 forward primers for TCR Vbeta segments and 13 reverse primers for TCR Jbeta segments was used. The CDR3 region of rearranged TCR beta genes was amplified from genomic DNA by a multiplex PCR assay. The Illumina HiSeq System was used to sequence the amplified TCR beta libraries as 87-base-pair reads. The authors' pipeline ran thus. A later analysis counted around 72 million unique TCR beta chains across the 600 to 850 repertoires, and some 11 million of these chains were shared by at least two donors. Raw reads were error-corrected and collapsed into unique sequences with a nearest-neighbor algorithm that merged closely related sequences to remove PCR and sequencing errors. CDR3 sequences were aligned to IMGT reference sequences to assign V, D and J gene segments. For a sequence to be retained, a match of at least six nucleotides was required to both a V gene segment and a J gene segment. A rearrangement counted as productive if the CDR3 had no stop codons and remained in frame with V and J, and every other rearrangement counted as non-productive. Following IMGT convention, CDR3 was defined as the stretch from the second conserved V-encoded cysteine up to the conserved J-encoded phenylalanine. Sequences without an unambiguous match to a single V gene segment were excluded from the earlier analysis of 587 of the donors. An earlier analysis of fewer than 650 of the donors classified V segments as functional when productive rearrangements were above 56.7% and as segregating when the standard deviation between donors was above 5%. To diagnose cytomegalovirus status from the catalog of TCR beta chain sequences, a statistical classification framework was built. In a later analysis, V and J genes were assigned by comparing TCR nucleotide sequences against IMGT/GENE-DB human TR gene sequences. The TCRdist pipeline was used in a later analysis to assign CDR3 sequences and most-parsimonious VDJ recombination scenarios. In a later analysis, each TCR beta chain was defined by its CDR3 amino acid sequence together with its V-gene family, and reads without a unique V-gene family were excluded. A later analysis removed 550 to 650 highly shared, low-generation-probability nucleotide sequences to deal with suspected cross-contamination and a sequencing artifact. A later analysis calculated a clonal expansion index for each public chain from normalized within-repertoire ranks of inferred template counts. A later analysis computed generation probabilities with a VDJ recombination model fitted to out-of-frame rearrangements, and checked the results against IGoR. In a later analysis, TCR-TCR, TCR-HLA and TCR-CMV co-occurrence was scored with hypergeometric tests, and a repertoire-size bias correction was applied to TCR pairs. To estimate false discovery rates, a later analysis permuted the HLA or CMV assignments 20 times. In a later analysis, co-occurring TCRs were grouped using DBSCAN, with TCRdist sequence similarity added in when clustering inside HLA-allele-positive subsets. Repertoires with fewer than 30,000 or more than 120,000 public chains, plus five repertoires with anomalous nucleotide sharing, were excluded from co-occurrence clustering. In its TCRdb copy, this immuneACCESS table keeps in-frame sequences only and misses some clones. Where compared with another copy, unresolved V genes explain less than half of these, and the others have no known cause. V and J calls plus clone size are reproduced from that table; the DNA served to infer D and trimming. This sample lists fewer than 100,000 clones; 6% to 9% were detected once. About 2.5% of the sample goes to the ten largest clones.

The TCR was taken from a man aged 45-60 years in good health and CMV-seronegative. Sequenced: PBMCs. The V and J segments used are TRBV27 and TRBJ1-3, with 7 bases matching TRBD1. The DNA sequence is given as TGTGCCAGCAGTCTCTCGGGTAGGGGGCTAGGAAACACCATATATTTT. Its coded protein is CASSLSGRGLGNTIYF.